This T cell receptor beta chain emerged from a study of a mutant IDH1 vaccine in newly diagnosed glioma. Libraries were prepared by immunoSEQ multiplex PCR; TCRdb keeps only in-frame clonotypes and omits some of them. This repertoire shows tens of thousands of clones, about 81% found once; its top ten account for 4.3%. The CDR3 length is 12 residues. Trimming stripped 4 bases from V and 3 bases from J, with 3 bases between. The germline V gene encodes CDR1 MNHNY and CDR2 SVGAGI (reference sequence). Time point in this sample: week 47, end of study. Every vaccine dose comprised 300 ug of mutant IDH1 20-mer peptide plus topical imiquimod. This clone was observed once. What it binds is unknown.

This TCR came from a woman aged 25 to 39 with glioma. Some clones in this sample may be carry-over from other donors' samples. The V and J genes are TRBV6-6 and TRBJ2-2; D not certain. The specimen was PBMCs, collected from a glioma patient whose treatment included an IDH1 peptide vaccine. CDR3 DNA sequence: TGTGCCAGCAGTTCTGACACCGGGGAGCTGTTTTTT. It translates to CASSSDTGELFF.